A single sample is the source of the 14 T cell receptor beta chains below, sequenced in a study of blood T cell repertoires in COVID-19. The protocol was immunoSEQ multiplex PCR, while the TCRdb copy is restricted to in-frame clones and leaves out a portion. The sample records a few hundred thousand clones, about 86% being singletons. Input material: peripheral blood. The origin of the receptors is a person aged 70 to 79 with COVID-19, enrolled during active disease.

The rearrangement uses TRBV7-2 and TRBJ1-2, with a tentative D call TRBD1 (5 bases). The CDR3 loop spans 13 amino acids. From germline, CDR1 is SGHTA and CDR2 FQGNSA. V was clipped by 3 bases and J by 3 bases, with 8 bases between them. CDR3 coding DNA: TGTGCCAGCAGCTTCCCGGGGGACTATGGCTACACCTTC. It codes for CASSFPGDYGYTF.

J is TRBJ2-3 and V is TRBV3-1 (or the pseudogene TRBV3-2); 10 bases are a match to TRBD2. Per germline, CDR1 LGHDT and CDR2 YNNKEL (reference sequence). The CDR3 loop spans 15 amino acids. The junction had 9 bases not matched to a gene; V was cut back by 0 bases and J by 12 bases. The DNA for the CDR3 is TGTGCCAGCAGCCAAGATGTGACCACTAGCGGGGTCCAGTATTTT. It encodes CASSQDVTTSGVQYF.

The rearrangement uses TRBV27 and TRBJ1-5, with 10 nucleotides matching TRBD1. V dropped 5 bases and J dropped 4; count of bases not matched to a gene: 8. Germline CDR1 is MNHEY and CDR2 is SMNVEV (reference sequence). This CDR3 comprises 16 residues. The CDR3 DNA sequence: TGTGCCAGCAGTCCCCTGACAGGGGGCCAGAATCAGCCCCAGCATTTT. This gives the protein CASSPLTGGQNQPQHF.

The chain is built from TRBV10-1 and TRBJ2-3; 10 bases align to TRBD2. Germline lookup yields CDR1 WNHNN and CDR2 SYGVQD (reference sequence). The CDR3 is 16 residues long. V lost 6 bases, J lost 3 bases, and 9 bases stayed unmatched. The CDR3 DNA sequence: TGCGCCAGCAGGTCCCTAGCGGGGGCTCCAACAGATACGCAGTATTTT. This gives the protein CASRSLAGAPTDTQYF.

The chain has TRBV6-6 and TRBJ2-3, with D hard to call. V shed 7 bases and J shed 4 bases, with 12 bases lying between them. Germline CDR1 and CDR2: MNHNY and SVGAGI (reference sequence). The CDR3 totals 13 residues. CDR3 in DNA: TGTGCCAGCAATTTACCCGGGTCAGATACGCAGTATTTT. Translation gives CASNLPGSDTQYF.

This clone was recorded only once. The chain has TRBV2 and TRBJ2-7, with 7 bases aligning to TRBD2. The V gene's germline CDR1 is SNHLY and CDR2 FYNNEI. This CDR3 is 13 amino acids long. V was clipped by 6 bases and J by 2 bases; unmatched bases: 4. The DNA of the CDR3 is TGTGCCAGCAGCACTAGCGCGACCTACGAGCAGTACTTC. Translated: CASSTSATYEQYF.

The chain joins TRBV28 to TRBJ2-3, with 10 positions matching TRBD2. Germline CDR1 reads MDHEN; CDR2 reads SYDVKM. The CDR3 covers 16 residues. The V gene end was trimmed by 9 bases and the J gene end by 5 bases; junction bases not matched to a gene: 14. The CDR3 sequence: CASLGRGLADLDTQYF. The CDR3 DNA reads TGTGCCAGTTTAGGACGCGGACTAGCGGATTTAGATACGCAGTATTTT.

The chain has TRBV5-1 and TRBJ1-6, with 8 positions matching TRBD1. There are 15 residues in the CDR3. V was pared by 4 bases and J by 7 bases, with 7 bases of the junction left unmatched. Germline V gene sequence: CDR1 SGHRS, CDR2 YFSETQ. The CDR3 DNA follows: TGCGCCAGCAGCACCGACAGGGGTTGGAATTCACCCCTCCACTTT. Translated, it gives CASSTDRGWNSPLHF. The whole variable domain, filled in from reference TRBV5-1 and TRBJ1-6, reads KAGVTQTPRYLIKTRGQQVTLSCSPISGHRSVSWYQQTPGQGLQFLFEYFSETQRNKGNFPGRFSGRQFSNSRSEMNVSTLELGDSALYLCASSTDRGWNSPLHFGNGTRLTVT.

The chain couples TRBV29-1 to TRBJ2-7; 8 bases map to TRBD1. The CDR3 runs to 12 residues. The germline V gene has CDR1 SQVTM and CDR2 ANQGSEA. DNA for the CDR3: TGCAGTGCTCGAACAGGGGGCTACGAGCAGTACTTC. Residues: CSARTGGYEQYF.

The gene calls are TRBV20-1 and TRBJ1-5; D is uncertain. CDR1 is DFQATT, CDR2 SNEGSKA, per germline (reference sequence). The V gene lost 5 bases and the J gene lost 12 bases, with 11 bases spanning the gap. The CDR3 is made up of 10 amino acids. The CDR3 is CSAQIVFQHF. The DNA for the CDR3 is TGCAGTGCTCAGATCGTTTTCCAGCATTTT.

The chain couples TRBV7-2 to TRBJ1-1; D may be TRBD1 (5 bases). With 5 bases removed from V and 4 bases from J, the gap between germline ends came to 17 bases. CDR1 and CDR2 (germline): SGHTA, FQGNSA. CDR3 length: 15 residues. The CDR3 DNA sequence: TGTGCCAGCAGCCCTGCGGGGGGGGTAGCCACTGAAGCTTTCTTT. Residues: CASSPAGGVATEAFF.

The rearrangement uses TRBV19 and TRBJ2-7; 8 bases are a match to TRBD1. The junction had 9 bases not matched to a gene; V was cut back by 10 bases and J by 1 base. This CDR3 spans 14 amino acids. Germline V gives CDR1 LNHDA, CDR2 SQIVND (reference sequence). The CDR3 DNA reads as TGTGCCACCTCGGCAGGGGGCGCGTCCTACGAGCAGTACTTC. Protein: CATSAGGASYEQYF.

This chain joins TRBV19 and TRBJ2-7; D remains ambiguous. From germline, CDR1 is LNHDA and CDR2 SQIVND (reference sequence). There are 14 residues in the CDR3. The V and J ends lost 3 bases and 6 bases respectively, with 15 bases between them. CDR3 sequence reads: CASSIDFSQGEQYF. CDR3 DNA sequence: TGTGCCAGTAGTATTGACTTCAGTCAAGGCGAGCAGTACTTC. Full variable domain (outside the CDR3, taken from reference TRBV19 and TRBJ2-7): DGGITQSPKYLFRKEGQNVTLSCEQNLNHDAMYWYRQDPGQGLRLIYYSQIVNDFQKGDIAEGYSVSREKKESFPLTVTSAQKNPTAFYLCASSIDFSQGEQYFGPGTRLTVT.

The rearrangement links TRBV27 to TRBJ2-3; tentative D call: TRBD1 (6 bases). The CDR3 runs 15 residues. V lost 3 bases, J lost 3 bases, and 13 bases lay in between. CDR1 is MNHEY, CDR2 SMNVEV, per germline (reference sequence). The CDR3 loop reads CASSFYSQGTDTQYF. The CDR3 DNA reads TGTGCCAGCAGTTTTTACAGCCAGGGGACAGATACGCAGTATTTT.